A selection of T cell receptor beta chains follows, all from one sample in a study of Ad26.COV2.S vaccination and SARS-CoV-2 variants. Sequenced by immunoSEQ multiplex PCR; TCRdb stores in-frame clones only, minus some. The sample yields about 480,000 clones, approximately 88% seen once. Sequenced material: peripheral blood, taken in a trial of Ad26.COV2.S vaccine versus placebo. These receptors all stem from a person between 18 and 65 years old who received the Ad26.COV2.S COVID-19 vaccine or a placebo. Both conserved end residues are part of each CDR3. Each record gives: J gene, clone size, V gene, D gene, CDR3 DNA, CDR3 protein. The D gene is left open where the match is weak. Size is stated for part of the rows, as once, few or many counts, or as a class when the clone is expanded.

TRBJ1-1,.,TRBV15,.,TGTGCCACCAGTTCCCAGATCACAAAGGGTGACACTGAAGCTTTCTTT,CATSSQITKGDTEAFF
TRBJ2-7,.,TRBV30,TRBD1,TGTGCCTGGAGTTCCATCAGGGGGCCCCCCTACGAGCAGTACTTC,CAWSSIRGPPYEQYF
TRBJ2-7,.,TRBV6-1,TRBD1,TGTGCCAGCAGTGCTAGGAGGTCAGGGGGCACGAACGAGCAGTACTTC,CASSARRSGGTNEQYF
TRBJ2-1,.,TRBV5-1,.,TGCGCCAGCACCCTCCTTCTAAGCGAGAGCTACAATGAGCAGTTCTTC,CASTLLLSESYNEQFF
TRBJ1-2,.,TRBV4-1,.,TGCGCCAGCAGCCAAGAGACAGCTAACTATGGCTACACCTTC,CASSQETANYGYTF
TRBJ2-3,.,TRBV29-1,TRBD2,TGCAGCGCCTCGGGACTAGCGGATACTAGCACAGATACGCAGTATTTT,CSASGLADTSTDTQYF
TRBJ2-2,.,TRBV30,.,TGTGCCTGGAGGGAGCCGAGCACCGGGGAGCTGTTTTTT,CAWREPSTGELFF
TRBJ1-2,.,TRBV5-8,.,TGTGCCAGCAGCTTGCCTACCGGCCGTTACTATGGCTACACCTTC,CASSLPTGRYYGYTF
TRBJ2-3,.,TRBV4-3,TRBD2,TGCGCCAGCAGCCCCCAACTAGCGGGAAGCACAGATACGCAGTATTTT,CASSPQLAGSTDTQYF
TRBJ1-1,.,TRBV5-1,.,TGCGCCAGCAGCCCGGCGCGGCAGAATATTGAAGCTTTCTTT,CASSPARQNIEAFF
TRBJ2-7,few,TRBV10-3,.,TGTGCCATCAGTGAGCTCTACGAGCAGTACTTC,CAISELYEQYF
TRBJ2-7,.,TRBV9,.,TGTGCCAGCAGCGCGGCGACGGGGCAGGCAAGCGAGCAGTACTTC,CASSAATGQASEQYF
TRBJ2-3,few,TRBV4-2,TRBD1,TGTGCCAGCAGCCAGTCCGGGACAGGGGCCCCCACAGATACGCAGTATTTT,CASSQSGTGAPTDTQYF
TRBJ2-3,.,TRBV19,TRBD1,TGTGCCAGTAGTATCCACAGGGGGGAAGATACGCAGTATTTT,CASSIHRGEDTQYF
TRBJ2-7,.,TRBV2,TRBD1,TGTGCCAGCAGTACAACGACAGGGAGCGAGCAGTACTTC,CASSTTTGSEQYF
TRBJ1-1,.,TRBV13,.,TGTGCCAGCAGCTTAGGGGGTTCGGGGCCTGAAGCTTTCTTT,CASSLGGSGPEAFF
TRBJ2-4,.,TRBV19,.,TGTGCCAGTAGTATTGAGGGGGGCCCTACCTCCAAAAACATTCAGTACTTC,CASSIEGGPTSKNIQYF
TRBJ2-2,.,TRBV19,.,TGTGCCAGTAGTATTTTGGGACTCCCCGGGGAGCTGTTTTTT,CASSILGLPGELFF
TRBJ1-1,.,TRBV11-1,.,TGTGCCAGCAGCCCGCGGATGAACACTGAAGCTTTCTTT,CASSPRMNTEAFF
TRBJ1-3,.,TRBV6-1,.,TGTGCCAGCAGTGAAAACAGTGGAAACACCATATATTTT,CASSENSGNTIYF
TRBJ2-7,.,TRBV7-2,TRBD2,TGTGCCAGCAGCCCCGGTAGCGGGAGGGTGGTATACGAGCAGTACTTC,CASSPGSGRVVYEQYF
TRBJ1-3,.,TRBV4-1,TRBD1,TGCGCCAGCAGCCACACAGGGGACTCTGGAAACACCATATATTTT,CASSHTGDSGNTIYF
TRBJ2-1,.,TRBV7-3,TRBD2,TGTGCCAGCAGCTTATCCGGGACTAGCGGGACCAATGAGCAGTTCTTC,CASSLSGTSGTNEQFF
TRBJ2-5,once,TRBV5-1,TRBD1,TGCGCCAGCTGGGCAGGGGGTGTAGGGACCCAGTACTTC,CASWAGGVGTQYF
TRBJ2-1,.,TRBV29-1,.,TGCAGCGTTGACTCGGGCCGGAATGAGCAGTTCTTC,CSVDSGRNEQFF
TRBJ2-3,.,TRBV29-1,TRBD2,TGCAGCGCGACCTTCGGACTAGCGGGGGCCACAGATACGCAGTATTTT,CSATFGLAGATDTQYF
TRBJ1-2,.,TRBV6-5,.,TGTGCCAGCGTTGGCACCCGCCCCTATGGCTACACCTTC,CASVGTRPYGYTF
TRBJ2-2,.,TRBV11-3,.,TGTGCCAGCAGCGGCAGAGGGACTCCCCAAGGGACCGGGGAGCTGTTTTTT,CASSGRGTPQGTGELFF
TRBJ1-2,.,TRBV19,.,TGTGCCAGTAGTCTCCCCCGGGATGAGCTCGGTGGCTACACCTTC,CASSLPRDELGGYTF
TRBJ1-2,.,TRBV11-2,.,TGTGCCAGCAGCTTTCGTAATGGCTACACCTTC,CASSFRNGYTF